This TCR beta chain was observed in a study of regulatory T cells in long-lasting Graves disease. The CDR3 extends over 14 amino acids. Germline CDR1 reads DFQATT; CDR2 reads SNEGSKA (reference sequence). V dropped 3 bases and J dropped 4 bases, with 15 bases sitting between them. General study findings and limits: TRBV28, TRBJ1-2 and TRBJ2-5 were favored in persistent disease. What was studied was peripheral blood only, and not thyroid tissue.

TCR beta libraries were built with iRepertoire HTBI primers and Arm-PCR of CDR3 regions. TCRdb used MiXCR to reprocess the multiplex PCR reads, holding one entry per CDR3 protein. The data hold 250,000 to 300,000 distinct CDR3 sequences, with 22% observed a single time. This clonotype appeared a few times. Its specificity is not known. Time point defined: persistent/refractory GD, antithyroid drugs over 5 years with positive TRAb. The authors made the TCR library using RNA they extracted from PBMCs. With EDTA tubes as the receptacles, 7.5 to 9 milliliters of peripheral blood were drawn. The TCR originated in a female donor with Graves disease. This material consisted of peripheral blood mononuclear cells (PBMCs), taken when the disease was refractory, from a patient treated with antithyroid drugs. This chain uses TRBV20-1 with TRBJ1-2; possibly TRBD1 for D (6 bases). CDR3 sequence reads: CSARPGAEPYGYTF. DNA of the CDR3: TGCAGTGCTAGGCCAGGGGCCGAACCCTATGGCTACACCTTC.